The 7 T cell receptor beta chains below were found in one sample sequenced in a study of PD-1 blockade in classical Hodgkin lymphoma. Every patient had relapsed following autologous stem cell transplantation, and cohorts differed in brentuximab vedotin exposure. Isolated CD8+ T cells were derived from thawed PBMCs through magnetic negative selection. Produced via immunoSEQ multiplex PCR; TCRdb's table is partial and in-frame only. Counted here are 10,000 to 15,000 clones, under 85% occurring once; the ten biggest clones make up roughly a quarter. The sample here was CD8+ T cells from blood, taken at baseline. The receptors come from a human donor with classical Hodgkin lymphoma.

The J gene is TRBJ2-5, the V gene TRBV9; maybe TRBD2 (6 bases). CDR1 and CDR2 from the germline V gene are SGDLS and YYNGEE. The V end was cut by 3 bases, the J end by 3 bases, with 12 bases between. The CDR3 sequence is 14 residues long. CDR3 nucleotide sequence: TGTGCCAGCAGCGCCCCGACTAGAGAAGAGACCCAGTACTTC. Its protein product is CASSAPTREETQYF.

The chain couples TRBV7-9 to TRBJ1-1; 9 nucleotides match TRBD1. Losses at the gene ends were 4 bases for V and 6 bases for J; bases not matched to a gene: 9. The V gene's germline CDR1 is SEHNR and CDR2 FQNEAQ (reference sequence). The CDR3 is made up of 15 amino acids. This CDR3 reads CASSSWTGVTAEAFF. CDR3 coding DNA: TGTGCCAGCAGCTCCTGGACAGGGGTAACGGCTGAAGCTTTCTTT.

This sequence joins TRBV7-6 and TRBJ2-7; a possible D gene is TRBD2 (6 bases). V shed 3 bases and J shed 6 bases, with 6 bases lying between them. The V gene's germline CDR1 is SGHVS and CDR2 FNYEAQ. There are 11 residues in the CDR3. In DNA, the CDR3 is TGTGCCAGCAGCTTCGGGGGCGAGCAGTACTTC. Amino acids: CASSFGGEQYF.

The V call is TRBV9, the J call TRBJ2-3; 9 nucleotides line up with TRBD2. CDR1 is SGDLS and CDR2 is YYNGEE in the germline V gene. With V trimmed by 0 bases and J by 4 bases, 6 bases remained unmatched. The CDR3 is 16 residues long. The CDR3 DNA reads as TGTGCCAGCAGCGTAGGCGGGGGGGCTGGGGCAGATACGCAGTATTTT. Protein sequence: CASSVGGGAGADTQYF.

The chain links TRBV2 to TRBJ2-7, with 12 bases identical to TRBD1. Trimming removed 6 bases from V and 7 bases from J; junction bases left unmatched: 10. The CDR3 runs 15 residues. Germline CDR1 and CDR2: SNHLY and FYNNEI. CDR3 amino acids: CASRRPGQGAGEQYF. DNA of the CDR3: TGTGCCAGCAGGCGACCGGGACAGGGGGCGGGAGAGCAGTACTTC.

This clone appeared a single time. J is TRBJ2-1 and V is TRBV28; D unresolved. Per germline, CDR1 MDHEN and CDR2 SYDVKM. This CDR3 region has 13 residues. Deletions cut 1 base from V and 8 bases from J, with 9 bases between. The CDR3 DNA follows: TGTGCCAGCAGTTTATCAGGCGTGCATGAGCAGTTCTTC. This gives the protein CASSLSGVHEQFF.

This clone appeared a single time. This sequence joins TRBV28 and TRBJ1-6, with TRBD1 identical over 11 bases. The junction had 6 bases not matched to a gene; V was cut back by 5 bases and J by 9 bases. The CDR3 is made up of 15 amino acids. Per germline, CDR1 MDHEN and CDR2 SYDVKM. The CDR3 sequence is CASSPGTGGGSPLHF. The CDR3 region has the DNA TGTGCCAGCAGTCCAGGGACAGGGGGAGGTTCACCCCTCCACTTT. Based on the CDR3 plus reference TRBV28 and TRBJ1-6, the full variable domain is DVKVTQSSRYLVKRTGEKVFLECVQDMDHENMFWYRQDPGLGLRLIYFSYDVKMKEKGDIPEGYSVSREKKERFSLILESASTNQTSMYLCASSPGTGGGSPLHFGNGTRLTVT.